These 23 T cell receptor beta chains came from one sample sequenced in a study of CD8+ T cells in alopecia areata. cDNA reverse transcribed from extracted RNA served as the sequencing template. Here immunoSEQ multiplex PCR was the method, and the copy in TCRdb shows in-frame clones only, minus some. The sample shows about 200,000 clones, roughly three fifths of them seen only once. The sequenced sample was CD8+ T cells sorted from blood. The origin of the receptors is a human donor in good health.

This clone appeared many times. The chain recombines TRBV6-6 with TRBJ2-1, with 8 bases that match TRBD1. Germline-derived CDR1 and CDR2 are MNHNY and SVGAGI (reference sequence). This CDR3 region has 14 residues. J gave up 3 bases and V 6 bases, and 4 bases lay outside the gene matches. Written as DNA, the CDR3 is TGTGCCAGCAGCAAGGACAGGGTCTACAATGAGCAGTTCTTC. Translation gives CASSKDRVYNEQFF.

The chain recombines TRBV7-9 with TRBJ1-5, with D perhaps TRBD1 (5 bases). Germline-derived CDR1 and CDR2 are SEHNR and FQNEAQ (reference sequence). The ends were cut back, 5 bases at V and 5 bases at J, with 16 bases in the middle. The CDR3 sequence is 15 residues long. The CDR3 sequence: CASSLEDGTDQPQHF. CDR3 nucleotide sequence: TGTGCCAGCAGCCTAGAGGACGGGACTGATCAGCCCCAGCATTTT. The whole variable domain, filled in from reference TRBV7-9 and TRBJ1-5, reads DTGVSQNPRHKITKRGQNVTFRCDPISEHNRLYWYRQTLGQGPEFLTYFQNEAQLEKSRLLSDRFSAERPKGSFSTLEIQRTEQGDSAMYLCASSLEDGTDQPQHFGDGTRLSIL.

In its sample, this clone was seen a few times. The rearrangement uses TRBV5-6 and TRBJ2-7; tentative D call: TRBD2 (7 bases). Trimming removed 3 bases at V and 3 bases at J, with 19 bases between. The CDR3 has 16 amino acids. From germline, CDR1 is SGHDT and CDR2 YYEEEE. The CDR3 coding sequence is TGTGCCAGCAGCTGGGGCCGGGGGGCCCAGGTCTACGAGCAGTACTTC. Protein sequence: CASSWGRGAQVYEQYF.

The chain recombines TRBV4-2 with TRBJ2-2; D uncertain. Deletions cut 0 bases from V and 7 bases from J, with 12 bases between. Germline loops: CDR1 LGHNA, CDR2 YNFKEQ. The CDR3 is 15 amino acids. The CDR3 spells CASSQEGAVLGELFF. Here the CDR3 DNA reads TGTGCCAGCAGCCAAGAGGGTGCGGTTCTCGGGGAGCTGTTTTTT.

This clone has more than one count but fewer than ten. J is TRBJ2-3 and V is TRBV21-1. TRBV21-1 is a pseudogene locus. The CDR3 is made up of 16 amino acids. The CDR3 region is CASSIRPTLRTDTQYF. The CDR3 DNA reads TGTGCCAGCAGCATCCGTCCCACCTTACGCACAGATACGCAGTATTTT.

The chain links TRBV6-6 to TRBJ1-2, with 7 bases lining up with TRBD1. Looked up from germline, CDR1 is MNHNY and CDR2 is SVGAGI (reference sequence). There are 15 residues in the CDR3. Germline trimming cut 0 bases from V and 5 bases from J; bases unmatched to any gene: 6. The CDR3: CASSYSGEGAYGYTF. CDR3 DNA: TGTGCCAGCAGTTACTCAGGGGAGGGGGCGTATGGCTACACCTTC.

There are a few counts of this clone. The CDR3 DNA sequence: TGCAGCGTTGGAGATACGCAGTATTTT. It specifies CSVGDTQYF. The V and J genes are TRBV29-1 and TRBJ2-3; D unclear. CDR1 and CDR2 from the germline V gene are SQVTM and ANQGSEA. Trimming removed 4 bases at V and 5 bases at J, with 1 base between. The CDR3 is made up of 9 amino acids.

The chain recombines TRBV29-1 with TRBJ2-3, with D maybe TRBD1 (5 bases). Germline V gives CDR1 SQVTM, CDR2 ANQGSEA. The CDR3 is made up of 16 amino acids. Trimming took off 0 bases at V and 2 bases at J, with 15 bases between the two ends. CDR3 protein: CSVEDGAGSTTDTQYF. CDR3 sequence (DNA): TGCAGCGTTGAAGACGGCGCAGGGTCAACCACAGATACGCAGTATTTT.

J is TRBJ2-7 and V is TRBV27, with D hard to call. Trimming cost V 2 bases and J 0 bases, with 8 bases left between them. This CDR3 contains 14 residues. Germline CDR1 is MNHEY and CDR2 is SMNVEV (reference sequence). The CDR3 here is CASSLIPNSYEQYF. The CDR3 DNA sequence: TGTGCCAGCAGTTTAATCCCCAACTCCTACGAGCAGTACTTC.

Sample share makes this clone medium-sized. The CDR3 protein is CASSYPYNEQFF. CDR3 DNA sequence: TGTGCCAGCAGTTACCCTTACAATGAGCAGTTCTTC. This chain uses TRBV6-6 with TRBJ2-1; D gene ambiguous. Trimming took off 2 bases at V and 4 bases at J, with 3 bases between the two ends. The CDR3 runs to 12 residues. Germline V gene data show CDR1 as MNHNY and CDR2 as SVGAGI (reference sequence).

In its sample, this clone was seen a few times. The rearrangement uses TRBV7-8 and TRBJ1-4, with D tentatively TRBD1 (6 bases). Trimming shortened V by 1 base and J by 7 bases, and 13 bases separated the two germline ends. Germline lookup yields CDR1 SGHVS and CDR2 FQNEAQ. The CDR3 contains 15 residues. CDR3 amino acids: CASSLERRGVEKLFF. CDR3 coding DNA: TGTGCCAGCAGCTTAGAGAGGAGGGGGGTTGAAAAACTGTTTTTT.

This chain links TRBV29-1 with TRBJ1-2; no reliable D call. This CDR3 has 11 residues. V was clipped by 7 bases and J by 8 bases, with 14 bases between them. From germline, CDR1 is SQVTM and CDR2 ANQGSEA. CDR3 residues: CSALDRPGYTF. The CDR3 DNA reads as TGCAGCGCCTTGGATCGCCCGGGCTACACCTTC.

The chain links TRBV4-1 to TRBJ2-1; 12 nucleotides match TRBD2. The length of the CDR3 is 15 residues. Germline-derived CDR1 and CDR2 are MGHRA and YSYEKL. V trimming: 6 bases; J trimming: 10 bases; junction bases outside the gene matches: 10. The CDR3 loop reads CASRQLAGGVWEQFF. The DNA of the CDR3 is TGCGCCAGCAGACAACTAGCGGGGGGTGTATGGGAGCAGTTCTTC.

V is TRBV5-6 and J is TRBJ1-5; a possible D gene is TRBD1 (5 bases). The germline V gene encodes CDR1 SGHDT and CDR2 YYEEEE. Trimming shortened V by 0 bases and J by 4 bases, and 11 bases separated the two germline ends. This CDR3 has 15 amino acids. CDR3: CASSLGEGRNQPQHF. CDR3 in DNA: TGTGCCAGCAGCTTGGGGGAGGGGAGGAATCAGCCCCAGCATTTT.

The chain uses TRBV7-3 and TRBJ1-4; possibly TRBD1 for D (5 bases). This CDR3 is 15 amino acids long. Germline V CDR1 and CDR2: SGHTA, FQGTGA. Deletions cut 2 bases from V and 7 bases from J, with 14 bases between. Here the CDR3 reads CASSLEGANFEKLFF. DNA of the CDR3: TGTGCCAGCAGCTTAGAAGGGGCCAATTTTGAAAAACTGTTTTTT. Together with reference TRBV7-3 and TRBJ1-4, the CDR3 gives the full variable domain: GAGVSQTPSNKVTEKGKYVELRCDPISGHTALYWYRQSLGQGPEFLIYFQGTGAADDSGLPNDRFFAVRPEGSVSTLKIQRTERGDSAVYLCASSLEGANFEKLFFGSGTQLSVL.

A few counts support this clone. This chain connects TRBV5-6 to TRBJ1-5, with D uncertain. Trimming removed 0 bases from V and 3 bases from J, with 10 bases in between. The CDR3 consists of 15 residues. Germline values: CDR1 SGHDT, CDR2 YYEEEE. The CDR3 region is CASSLAYTLNQPQHF. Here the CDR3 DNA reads TGTGCCAGCAGCTTGGCCTACACCCTCAATCAGCCCCAGCATTTT.

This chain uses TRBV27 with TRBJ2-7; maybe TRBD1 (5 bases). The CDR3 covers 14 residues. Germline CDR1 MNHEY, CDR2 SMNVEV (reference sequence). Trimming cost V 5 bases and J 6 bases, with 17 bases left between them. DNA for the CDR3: TGTGCCAGCAGTGAAGGCCAGGTTACAGGCGAGCAGTACTTC. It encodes CASSEGQVTGEQYF.

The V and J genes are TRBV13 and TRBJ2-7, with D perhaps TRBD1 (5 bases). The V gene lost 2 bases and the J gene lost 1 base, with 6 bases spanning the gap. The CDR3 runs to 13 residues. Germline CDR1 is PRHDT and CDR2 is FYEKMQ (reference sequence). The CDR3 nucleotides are TGTGCCAGCAGCTTAAGACAGTCCTACGAGCAGTACTTC. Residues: CASSLRQSYEQYF.

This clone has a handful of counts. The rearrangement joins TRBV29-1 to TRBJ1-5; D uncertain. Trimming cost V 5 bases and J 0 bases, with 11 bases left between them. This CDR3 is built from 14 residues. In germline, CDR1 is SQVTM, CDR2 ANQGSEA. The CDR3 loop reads CSVLGENSNQPQHF. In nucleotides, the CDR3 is TGCAGCGTTCTTGGCGAGAATAGCAATCAGCCCCAGCATTTT. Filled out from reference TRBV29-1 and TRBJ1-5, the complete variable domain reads SAVISQKPSRDICQRGTSLTIQCQVDSQVTMMFWYRQQPGQSLTLIATANQGSEATYESGFVIDKFPISRPNLTFSTLTVSNMSPEDSSIYLCSVLGENSNQPQHFGDGTRLSIL.

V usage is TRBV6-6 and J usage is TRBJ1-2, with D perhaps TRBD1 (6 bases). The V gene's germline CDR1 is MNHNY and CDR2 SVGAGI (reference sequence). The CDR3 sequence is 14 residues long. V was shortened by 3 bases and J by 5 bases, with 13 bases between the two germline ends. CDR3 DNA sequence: TGTGCCAGCAGTTATAACAGGGAGGGGTATGGCTACACCTTC. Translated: CASSYNREGYGYTF.

This CDR3 is CASSQEDSGGSYEQYF. The CDR3 DNA sequence: TGCGCCAGCAGCCAAGAGGATAGCGGGGGCTCCTACGAGCAGTACTTC. The gene calls are TRBV4-1 and TRBJ2-7; 9 nucleotides line up with TRBD2. Germline V lookup: CDR1 MGHRA, CDR2 YSYEKL. This CDR3 has 16 amino acids. V was pared by 0 bases and J by 0 bases, with 3 bases of the junction left unmatched.

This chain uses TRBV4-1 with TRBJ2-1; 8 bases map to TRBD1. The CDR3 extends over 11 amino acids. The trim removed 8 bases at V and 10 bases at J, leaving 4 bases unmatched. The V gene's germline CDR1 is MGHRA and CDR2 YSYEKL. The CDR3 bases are TGCGCCAGCGGCCGGGACAGGGAGCAGTTCTTC. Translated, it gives CASGRDREQFF.

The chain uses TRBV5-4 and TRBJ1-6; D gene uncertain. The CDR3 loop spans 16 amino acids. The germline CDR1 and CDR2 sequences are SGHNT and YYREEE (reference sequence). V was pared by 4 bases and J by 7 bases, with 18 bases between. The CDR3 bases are TGTGCCAGCAGCCACCACCCCGGCGACTTGAATTCACCCCTCCACTTT. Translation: CASSHHPGDLNSPLHF.